This TCR beta chain was retrieved from a study of T cell repertoires in cytomegalovirus infection. Worth noting for this clonotype: What it recognizes is unknown.

Whole-study results and caveats: Public TCR beta family frequency separated CMV-and-HLA carriers, including in an independent cohort. Clonotype analysis showed dominance of the ex vivo response by HLA-C-restricted CMV-specific TCR beta clonotypes.

The CDR3 length is 17 residues. V was pared by 4 bases and J by 10 bases, with 17 bases of the junction left unmatched. Germline V gene data show CDR1 as SGHNT and CDR2 as YENEEA. TCRdb analysed the reads with MiXCR anew, one entry per CDR3 protein. The sample shows roughly 920,000 distinct CDR3 sequences, around 29% of them seen only once. The sequences come from cultured CD8+ T cells from PBMCs, collected from culture after CMV antigen stimulation. This TCR was recovered from a human donor in good health (CMV status not recorded). Some clones in this sample may be carry-over from other donors' samples. The gene calls are TRBV11-3 and TRBJ2-1; 9 bases match TRBD2. The CDR3 protein is CASSSGISGGYRGEQFF. Here the CDR3 DNA reads TGTGCCAGCAGCTCCGGTATTAGCGGGGGTTACCGGGGAGAGCAGTTCTTC. The full variable domain, with the rest looked up from reference TRBV11-3 and TRBJ2-1, is EAGVVQSPRYKIIEKKQPVAFWCNPISGHNTLYWYLQNLGQGPELLIRYENEEAVDDSQLPKDRFSAERLKGVDSTLKIQPAELGDSAVYLCASSSGISGGYRGEQFFGPGTRLTVL.